This TCR beta chain was sequenced during a study of cytomegalovirus exposure and HLA in healthy donors. V dropped 6 bases and J dropped 5; count of bases not matched to a gene: 11. CDR3 length: 16 residues. Germline V gene data show CDR1 as MRHNA and CDR2 as SNTAGT. The PCR used 60 Vbeta and 13 Jbeta primers. Assay used: immunoSEQ multiplex PCR; TCRdb lists only in-frame clones, some missing. The sample comprises about 200,000 clones, around 85% of which are singletons, and less than 2% rests with the top ten. This receptor was taken from a man in his fifties or sixties in good health and CMV-seronegative. Sample: PBMCs. The genes are TRBV6-4 and TRBJ2-2, with 8 bases that match TRBD1. CDR3 amino acids: CASRPPPRQGTGELFF. The CDR3 region has the DNA TGTGCCAGCAGACCCCCCCCAAGACAGGGGACCGGGGAGCTGTTTTTT.